One T cell receptor (beta chain) is described in this entry. Its cognate antigen is unknown. The data originate from a study of T cell responses to AZD1222 COVID-19 vaccine. Study-wide points: Distributed over spike, vaccine-associated CD4 TCRs predominated at 160-218 and 743-854. No day 14 peak samples; only post-peak repertoires were characterized. Donor demographics were predominantly white British with a female majority; clonal diversity may be underestimated.

Second-dose groups at about 4 or about 12 weeks were pooled. This CDR3 comprises 13 residues. Trimming removed 2 bases from V and 13 bases from J, with 12 bases in between. The germline V gene has CDR1 SGHDN and CDR2 FVKESK. Sequencing was performed with immunoSEQ multiplex PCR; in TCRdb, only in-frame clones are kept and a portion is missing. This table has 60,000 to 75,000 clones, around 82% appearing once. This clonotype was obtained from an adult who received the AZD1222 COVID-19 vaccine. The rearrangement uses TRBV14 and TRBJ1-6; D unclear. Specimen: peripheral blood, collected 28 days after the second AZD1222 dose. The CDR3 DNA reads as TGTGCCAGCAGCCAAATCGTCTGGGCGCCCCTCCACTTT. Its protein is CASSQIVWAPLHF.